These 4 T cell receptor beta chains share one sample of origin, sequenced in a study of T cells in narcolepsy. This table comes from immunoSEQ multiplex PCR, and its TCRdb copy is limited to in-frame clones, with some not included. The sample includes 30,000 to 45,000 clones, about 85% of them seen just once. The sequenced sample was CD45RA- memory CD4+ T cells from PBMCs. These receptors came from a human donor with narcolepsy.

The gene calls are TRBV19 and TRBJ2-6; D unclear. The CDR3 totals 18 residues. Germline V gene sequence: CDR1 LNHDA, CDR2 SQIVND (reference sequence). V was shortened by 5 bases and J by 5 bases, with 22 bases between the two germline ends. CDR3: CASSRNLKSQSRANVLTF. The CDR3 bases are TGTGCCAGTAGTCGGAATCTGAAATCACAAAGTCGGGCCAACGTCCTGACTTTC. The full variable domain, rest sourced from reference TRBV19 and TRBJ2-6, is DGGITQSPKYLFRKEGQNVTLSCEQNLNHDAMYWYRQDPGQGLRLIYYSQIVNDFQKGDIAEGYSVSREKKESFPLTVTSAQKNPTAFYLCASSRNLKSQSRANVLTFGAGSRLTVL.

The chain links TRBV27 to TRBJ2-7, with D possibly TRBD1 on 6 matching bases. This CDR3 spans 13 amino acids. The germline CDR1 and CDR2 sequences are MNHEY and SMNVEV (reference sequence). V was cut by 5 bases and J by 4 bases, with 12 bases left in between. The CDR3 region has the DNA TGTGCCAGCAGTCCGGGGACATCTTACGAGCAGTACTTC. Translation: CASSPGTSYEQYF.

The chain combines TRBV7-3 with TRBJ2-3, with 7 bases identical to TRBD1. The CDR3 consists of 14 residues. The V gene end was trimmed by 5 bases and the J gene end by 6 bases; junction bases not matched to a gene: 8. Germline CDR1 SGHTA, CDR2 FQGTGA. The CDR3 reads CASSPGTVSDTQYF. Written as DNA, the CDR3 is TGTGCCAGCAGCCCAGGGACAGTCAGCGATACGCAGTATTTT.

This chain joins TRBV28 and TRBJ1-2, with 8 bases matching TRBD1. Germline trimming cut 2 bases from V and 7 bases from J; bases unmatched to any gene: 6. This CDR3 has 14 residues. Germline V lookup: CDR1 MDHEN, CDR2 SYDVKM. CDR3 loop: CASSLTGGRFGYTF. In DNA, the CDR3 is TGTGCCAGCAGTTTAACAGGGGGGAGGTTTGGCTACACCTTC.